A single sample is the source of the 27 T cell receptor beta chains below, sequenced in a study of identical twins. TCRdb re-called the 5' RACE reads through MiXCR, storing one row per CDR3 protein. The sample records hundreds of thousands of distinct CDR3 sequences, around 8.3% being singletons. These data were likewise used in another study, on yellow fever vaccine responses in identical twins.

The specimen was PBMCs. These receptors were collected from a woman under 30 in good health.

The rearrangement uses TRBV9 and TRBJ2-5, with 8 nucleotides matching TRBD2. CDR1 is SGDLS and CDR2 is YYNGEE in the germline V gene. The CDR3 is 17 residues long. The trim removed 4 bases at V and 4 bases at J, leaving 15 bases unmatched. CDR3 nucleotides: TGTGCCAGCAGCTATATCCCGGGACTAGAAGGGAGAGAGACCCAGTACTTC. Translation: CASSYIPGLEGRETQYF. Together with reference TRBV9 and TRBJ2-5, the CDR3 gives the full variable domain: DSGVTQTPKHLITATGQRVTLRCSPRSGDLSVYWYQQSLDQGLQFLIQYYNGEERAKGNILERFSAQQFPDLHSELNLSSLELGDSALYFCASSYIPGLEGRETQYFGPGTRLLVL.

J is TRBJ2-2 and V is TRBV25-1, with D uncertain. CDR1 and CDR2 (germline): MGHDK, SYGVNS. The CDR3 covers 13 residues. Deletions cut 7 bases from V and 3 bases from J, with 9 bases between. The CDR3 spells CASTVSHTGELFF. Here the CDR3 DNA reads TGTGCCAGCACTGTGAGTCACACCGGGGAGCTGTTTTTT. The full variable domain, rest sourced from reference TRBV25-1 and TRBJ2-2, is EADIYQTPRYLVIGTGKKITLECSQTMGHDKMYWYQQDPGMELHLIHYSYGVNSTEKGDLSSESTVSRIRTEHFPLTLESARPSHTSQYLCASTVSHTGELFFGEGSRLTVL.

The chain has TRBV20-1 and TRBJ2-1, with TRBD2 identical over 9 bases. Germline assignment: CDR1 DFQATT and CDR2 SNEGSKA (reference sequence). The CDR3 is made up of 19 amino acids. The V gene end was trimmed by 0 bases and the J gene end by 0 bases; junction bases not matched to a gene: 12. CDR3 sequence reads: CSARDLTSGSRSSYNEQFF. Here the CDR3 DNA reads TGCAGTGCTAGAGATCTGACTAGCGGAAGTCGCAGCTCCTACAATGAGCAGTTCTTC.

Notes on this clonotype: One end of the junction does not line up with germline, which may come from a read error. V gene TRBV2 combines with J gene TRBJ2-5; 8 bases match TRBD1. Germline CDR1 SNHLY, CDR2 FYNNEI. The CDR3 covers 13 residues. The CDR3 here is CAGRTGNGETQYF. The CDR3 nucleotides read TGTGCCGGCAGGACAGGGAACGGGGAGACCCAGTACTTC. The whole variable domain, filled in from reference TRBV2 and TRBJ2-5, reads EPEVTQTPSHQVTQMGQEVILRCVPISNHLYFYWYRQILGQKVEFLVSFYNNEISEKSEIFDDQFSVERPDGSNFTLKIRSTKLEDSAMYFCAGRTGNGETQYFGPGTRLLVL.

This clonotype was observed at least ten times. V is TRBV15 and J is TRBJ1-1; a weak D match, TRBD1 (5 bases). Trimming stripped 5 bases from V and 1 base from J, with 8 bases between. CDR1 is LNHNV, CDR2 YYDKDF, per germline (reference sequence). CDR3 length equals 13 residues. In nucleotides, the CDR3 is TGTGCCACCAGCCTCGACAGGAACACTGAAGCTTTCTTT. Translating it yields CATSLDRNTEAFF.

The V call is TRBV4-3, the J call TRBJ1-2; the D gene is possibly TRBD1 (6 bases). This CDR3 comprises 15 residues. V was shortened by 1 base and J by 6 bases, with 15 bases between the two germline ends. From germline, CDR1 is LGHNA and CDR2 YSLEER. The DNA of the CDR3 is TGCGCCAGCAGCCAAGTGGGAACAGGGTTAGATGGCTACACCTTC. This codes for CASSQVGTGLDGYTF.

This clonotype was seen ten or more times. The rearrangement joins TRBV12-3 or TRBV12-4 to TRBJ2-5; 7 nucleotides align to TRBD2. The CDR3 sequence is 15 residues long. After removal of 5 bases from V and 2 bases from J, the junction contained 8 bases not matched to a gene. CDR3 nucleotide sequence: TGTGCCAGCAGTCCAATCGGACTAGTACAAGAGACCCAGTACTTC. Its translation: CASSPIGLVQETQYF.

The sample holds a few counts of this clonotype. The chain carries TRBV10-3 and TRBJ2-7; a weak D match, TRBD2 (6 bases). This CDR3 is built from 15 residues. The V gene lost 3 bases and the J gene lost 3 bases, with 15 bases spanning the gap. Germline V lookup: CDR1 ENHRY, CDR2 SYGVKD. The CDR3 is CAISDGSGWIYEQYF. The CDR3 region has the DNA TGTGCCATCAGTGATGGGAGCGGGTGGATCTACGAGCAGTACTTC.

This sequence joins TRBV20-1 and TRBJ2-7; D gene unclear. The V and J ends lost 4 bases and 3 bases respectively, with 7 bases between them. Germline-derived CDR1 and CDR2 are DFQATT and SNEGSKA (reference sequence). CDR3 length: 11 amino acids. CDR3 in amino acids: CSATDNYEQYF. The CDR3 DNA reads TGCAGTGCTACCGACAACTACGAGCAGTACTTC.

In this sample, this clonotype turned up a few times. This rearrangement joins TRBV5-5 to TRBJ2-6, with D maybe TRBD2 (6 bases). This CDR3 comprises 17 residues. The germline CDR1 and CDR2 sequences are SGHKS and YYEKEE (reference sequence). Trimming stripped 5 bases from V and 0 bases from J, with 15 bases between. CDR3 DNA: TGTGCCAGCAGGCTTGGGCAGGGACTCTCTGGGGCCAACGTCCTGACTTTC. Encoded protein: CASRLGQGLSGANVLTF.

V gene TRBV21-1 combines with J gene TRBJ2-3; TRBD1, the table's D call, was not compared with the DNA. TRBV21-1 is a recognized pseudogene. The CDR3 is 21 amino acids. Here the CDR3 reads CASSKDQARQTNVGRVDTQYF. The CDR3 bases are TGTGCCAGCAGCAAAGATCAGGCGCGGCAGACTAATGTTGGGCGGGTAGATACGCAGTATTTT.

This clonotype was counted many times. The rearrangement joins TRBV28 to TRBJ2-3; 7 nucleotides align to TRBD2. V was clipped by 6 bases and J by 3 bases; unmatched bases: 0. Germline V lookup: CDR1 MDHEN, CDR2 SYDVKM. The CDR3 runs to 12 residues. The CDR3 spells CASRGGTDTQYF. The CDR3 bases are TGTGCCAGCAGGGGAGGGACAGATACGCAGTATTTT.

The chain carries TRBV30 and TRBJ2-2; D call uncertain. Germline lookup yields CDR1 GTSNPN and CDR2 SVGIG (reference sequence). This CDR3 region has 10 residues. The V end was cut by 4 bases, the J end by 7 bases, with 4 bases between. The CDR3 region has the DNA TGTGCCTGGAAGGGCGGGGAGCTGTTTTTT. Encoded protein: CAWKGGELFF.

This clonotype was found many times. The chain joins TRBV7-9 to TRBJ2-7, with a tentative D call TRBD2 (6 bases). CDR3 length equals 14 residues. With 4 bases removed from V and 6 bases from J, the gap between germline ends came to 16 bases. Germline loops: CDR1 SEHNR, CDR2 FQNEAQ (reference sequence). Written as DNA, the CDR3 is TGTGCCAGCAGCTGTACGACTGGGAGGTGCGAGCAGTACTTC. Amino acids: CASSCTTGRCEQYF.

This clonotype has only a few counts. The rearrangement uses TRBV4-3 and TRBJ2-6; the match to TRBD1 covers 11 bases. CDR3 size: 18 residues. The germline V gene encodes CDR1 LGHNA and CDR2 YSLEER. V was pared by 2 bases and J by 3 bases, with 6 bases of the junction left unmatched. CDR3 loop: CASSQTGQGAGGANVLTF. The CDR3 DNA reads as TGCGCCAGCAGCCAAACAGGACAGGGGGCAGGTGGGGCCAACGTCCTGACTTTC.

The chain couples TRBV20-1 to TRBJ1-4; 7 bases map to TRBD1. V was clipped by 0 bases and J by 4 bases; unmatched bases: 8. The CDR3 consists of 16 residues. Germline V gene sequence: CDR1 DFQATT, CDR2 SNEGSKA (reference sequence). The DNA of the CDR3 is TGCAGTGCTAGAGACGCCGGGACAGTATTTAATGAAAAACTGTTTTTT. Residues: CSARDAGTVFNEKLFF.

This clonotype was seen at least ten times. The J gene is TRBJ2-7, the V gene TRBV6-5, with D possibly TRBD2 on 5 matching bases. CDR3 length: 12 amino acids. The V end lost 2 bases, the J end lost 4 bases, and 6 bases lay between the germline ends. Germline V gene data show CDR1 as MNHEY and CDR2 as SVGAGI. The CDR3 bases are TGTGCCAGCAGTTACGGACTTTACGAGCAGTACTTC. Translated, it gives CASSYGLYEQYF.

This clonotype was recorded many times. The rearrangement joins TRBV10-3 to TRBJ2-1; D unclear. In germline, CDR1 is ENHRY, CDR2 SYGVKD. The CDR3 loop spans 13 amino acids. Trimming left V 10 bases short and J 5 bases short, with 15 bases between. As DNA, the CDR3 is TGTGCCACCCTAGTCCCATCCAACAATGAGCAGTTCTTC. Its translation is CATLVPSNNEQFF.

Ten or more counts support this clonotype. The V call is TRBV14, the J call TRBJ1-1, with 8 bases matching TRBD1. V dropped 1 base and J dropped 9; count of bases not matched to a gene: 1. CDR3 length: 12 amino acids. CDR1 and CDR2 (germline): SGHDN, FVKESK. The CDR3 sequence is CASSQGQGKAFF. CDR3 DNA: TGTGCCAGCAGCCAAGGACAGGGGAAAGCTTTCTTT.

This clonotype was found a few times. This chain uses TRBV12-5 with TRBJ2-2; D is ambiguous. The CDR3 has 12 amino acids. Germline CDR1 and CDR2: LGHNT and FRNRAP. Deletions cut 6 bases from V and 5 bases from J, with 7 bases between. Here the CDR3 reads CASGGQTGELFF. The CDR3 bases are TGTGCTAGTGGCGGTCAAACCGGGGAGCTGTTTTTT.

This clonotype has ten or more counts. The chain joins TRBV29-1 to TRBJ1-1, with 10 bases aligning to TRBD1. The CDR3 spans 13 residues. From germline, CDR1 is SQVTM and CDR2 ANQGSEA. V lost 7 bases, J lost 1 base, and 3 bases stayed unmatched. The CDR3: CSGDRGRNTEAFF. The CDR3 coding sequence is TGCAGCGGAGACAGGGGGCGGAACACTGAAGCTTTCTTT. Together with reference TRBV29-1 and TRBJ1-1, the CDR3 gives the full variable domain: SAVISQKPSRDICQRGTSLTIQCQVDSQVTMMFWYRQQPGQSLTLIATANQGSEATYESGFVIDKFPISRPNLTFSTLTVSNMSPEDSSIYLCSGDRGRNTEAFFGQGTRLTVV.

The table lists this clonotype with a few counts. The V call is TRBV7-2, the J call TRBJ2-7; D possibly corresponds to TRBD1 (5 bases). CDR1 and CDR2 from the germline V gene are SGHTA and FQGNSA. Trimming stripped 5 bases from V and 6 bases from J, with 14 bases between. The CDR3 sequence is 13 residues long. DNA of the CDR3: TGTGCCAGCAGCCCGACTCGACAGAGCGAGCAGTACTTC. Amino acid sequence: CASSPTRQSEQYF.

The gene calls are TRBV11-2 and TRBJ2-1; D might be TRBD2 (6 bases). The CDR3 spans 20 residues. Looked up from germline, CDR1 is SGHAT and CDR2 is FQNNGV. The ends were cut back, 8 bases at V and 2 bases at J, with 31 bases in the middle. The CDR3 DNA follows: TGTGCCAGCTCTGCCGGCGTACGAGGGTCGGGAGAAATACCCTACAATGAGCAGTTCTTC. Protein product: CASSAGVRGSGEIPYNEQFF.

This clonotype has a single count. One end of the junction is discordant with germline, which a read error may explain. The chain has TRBV5-6 and TRBJ2-4; tentative D call: TRBD2 (6 bases). CDR1 is SGHDT and CDR2 is YYEEEE in the germline V gene. CDR3 length: 12 amino acids. CDR3 DNA sequence: TGTGCCTGCAGCTGGGGGGTAAACATTCAGTACTTC. Amino acids: CACSWGVNIQYF.

The CDR3 region has the DNA TGTGCCATCAGTAACGCGGGACAGGCCTACGAGCAGTACTTC. As protein: CAISNAGQAYEQYF. V is TRBV10-3 and J is TRBJ2-7; 8 nucleotides agree with TRBD1. Looked up from germline, CDR1 is ENHRY and CDR2 is SYGVKD. There are 14 residues in the CDR3. V dropped 5 bases and J dropped 2; count of bases not matched to a gene: 5.

This clonotype has only a few counts. The V gene is TRBV2, the J gene TRBJ2-1; 10 nucleotides match TRBD2. From germline, CDR1 is SNHLY and CDR2 FYNNEI. This CDR3 is built from 13 residues. The junction had 3 bases not matched to a gene; V was cut back by 7 bases and J by 6 bases. In DNA, the CDR3 is TGTGCCAGCAATAGCGGGGGGTCCAATGAGCAGTTCTTC. Protein: CASNSGGSNEQFF.

This clonotype was detected a few times. The CDR3: CSAREGQLNTEAFF. CDR3 nucleotides: TGCAGTGCTAGAGAGGGACAGCTGAACACTGAAGCTTTCTTT. The V and J genes are TRBV20-1 and TRBJ1-1; 7 bases match TRBD1. The germline gives CDR1 DFQATT, CDR2 SNEGSKA (reference sequence). J was trimmed by 0 bases and V by 0 bases; bases with no gene match: 1. The CDR3 is 14 amino acids.